Below are 31 T cell receptor beta chains sequenced from a single sample in a study of blood T cell repertoires in COVID-19. The method was immunoSEQ multiplex PCR; TCRdb's version includes in-frame clones alone and lacks a portion of them. The data hold over 150,000 clones, with about 90% observed a single time. Sequencing input: peripheral blood. These receptors all come from a man between 50 and 59 years old with acute or convalescent COVID-19.

CDR3 loop: CASRRGDGGSYEQYV. Written as DNA, the CDR3 is TGTGCCAGCAGGCGGGGAGATGGGGGGTCCTACGAGCAGTACGTC. This chain links TRBV6-6 with TRBJ2-7, with a tentative D call TRBD2 (6 bases). The ends were cut back, 6 bases at V and 1 base at J, with 16 bases in the middle. This CDR3 has 15 amino acids. The germline gives CDR1 MNHNY, CDR2 SVGAGI (reference sequence).

V is TRBV6-4 and J is TRBJ1-5; no firm D call. Deletions cut 4 bases from V and 8 bases from J, with 15 bases between. This CDR3 comprises 14 residues. Per germline, CDR1 MRHNA and CDR2 SNTAGT. CDR3: CASSGPRPQEPQHF. In DNA, the CDR3 is TGTGCCAGCAGTGGCCCCCGACCCCAGGAGCCCCAGCATTTT.

The genes are TRBV30 and TRBJ2-2; 8 bases are a match to TRBD1. Per the germline V gene, CDR1 is GTSNPN and CDR2 is SVGIG (reference sequence). This CDR3 comprises 15 residues. The ends lost 2 bases at V and 1 base at J; junction bases unmatched: 3. The CDR3 sequence is CAWSPGTGNTGELFF. Written as DNA, the CDR3 is TGTGCCTGGAGTCCCGGGACAGGGAACACCGGGGAGCTGTTTTTT.

V usage is TRBV3-1 (or the pseudogene TRBV3-2) and J usage is TRBJ1-1, with D possibly being TRBD1 (6 bases). This CDR3 comprises 16 residues. V was cut by 1 base and J by 2 bases, with 14 bases left in between. Germline V gives CDR1 LGHDT, CDR2 YNNKEL (reference sequence). The CDR3: CASSQGVGQPNTEAFF. Written as DNA, the CDR3 is TGTGCCAGCAGCCAAGGAGTGGGACAACCTAACACTGAAGCTTTCTTT.

This chain uses TRBV5-1 with TRBJ1-6; D call uncertain. Trimming left V 0 bases short and J 4 bases short, with 5 bases between. CDR1 is SGHRS and CDR2 is YFSETQ in the germline V gene. This CDR3 has 14 residues. This chain's CDR3 is CASSLDTYNSPLHF. The CDR3 bases are TGCGCCAGCAGCTTGGATACATATAATTCACCCCTCCACTTT.

This clone has just a few counts. V is TRBV6-2 or TRBV6-3 and J is TRBJ1-5; TRBD1 matches 11 bases. This CDR3 comprises 19 residues. Trimming removed 6 bases from V and 2 bases from J; junction bases left unmatched: 15. Germline loops: CDR1 MNHEY, CDR2 SVGEGT. The CDR3: CASSVPGTGGILGNQPQHF. DNA for the CDR3: TGTGCCAGCAGCGTACCCGGGACAGGGGGTATTTTGGGCAATCAGCCCCAGCATTTT.

This chain uses TRBV5-1 with TRBJ1-3; tentatively, D is TRBD1 (5 bases). Trimming removed 1 base at V and 2 bases at J, with 13 bases between. Germline CDR1 SGHRS, CDR2 YFSETQ. This CDR3 spans 16 amino acids. The CDR3, as DNA: TGCGCCAGCAGCTTGAGGGGCAGGGTAGCTGGAAACACCATATATTTT. Translation gives CASSLRGRVAGNTIYF.

This chain links TRBV5-4 with TRBJ1-2, with D maybe TRBD1 (6 bases). The CDR3 loop spans 13 amino acids. Germline V gene lookup returns CDR1 SGHNT and CDR2 YYREEE (reference sequence). The V gene lost 2 bases and the J gene lost 4 bases, with 9 bases spanning the gap. The CDR3 DNA follows: TGTGCCAGCAGCTTACAGGGTAGCTATGGCTACACCTTC. This codes for CASSLQGSYGYTF.

The genes are TRBV19 and TRBJ2-1; 8 positions agree with TRBD2. The CDR3 runs 14 residues. V was pared by 7 bases and J by 4 bases, with 6 bases of the junction left unmatched. CDR1 and CDR2 (germline): LNHDA, SQIVND (reference sequence). CDR3: CASMGLEGYNEQFF. CDR3 sequence (DNA): TGTGCCAGTATGGGACTAGAGGGATACAATGAGCAGTTCTTC.

V gene TRBV2 combines with J gene TRBJ1-1; 9 bases map to TRBD1. The germline V gene has CDR1 SNHLY and CDR2 FYNNEI. Trimming took 2 bases from V and 3 from J; bases not matched to a gene: 10. CDR3 length equals 17 residues. The CDR3 loop is CASSELNWGTGHTEAFF. CDR3 sequence (DNA): TGTGCCAGCAGTGAACTTAATTGGGGGACAGGGCACACTGAAGCTTTCTTT. Full variable domain (missing parts from reference TRBV2 and TRBJ1-1): EPEVTQTPSHQVTQMGQEVILRCVPISNHLYFYWYRQILGQKVEFLVSFYNNEISEKSEIFDDQFSVERPDGSNFTLKIRSTKLEDSAMYFCASSELNWGTGHTEAFFGQGTRLTVV.

The chain couples TRBV6-2 or TRBV6-3 to TRBJ1-1; tentatively, D is TRBD1 (6 bases). In germline, CDR1 is MNHEY, CDR2 SVGEGT. This CDR3 is 15 amino acids long. V lost 1 base to trimming and J lost 1 base, with 10 bases between them. DNA for the CDR3: TGTGCCAGCAGTTACTTCCGGACAGCGAACACTGAAGCTTTCTTT. This sequence encodes CASSYFRTANTEAFF.

V is TRBV29-1 and J is TRBJ2-3, with 10 bases aligning to TRBD2. The CDR3 sequence is 15 residues long. Germline V CDR1 and CDR2: SQVTM, ANQGSEA. V was clipped by 5 bases and J by 0 bases; unmatched bases: 5. CDR3 sequence (DNA): TGCAGCGTTTGCAGCGGGGGGGTTAGCACAGATACGCAGTATTTT. This sequence encodes CSVCSGGVSTDTQYF.

The chain uses TRBV7-8 and TRBJ2-7; TRBD2 matches 11 bases. This CDR3 region has 19 residues. Germline CDR1 and CDR2: SGHVS and FQNEAQ. Unmatched junction bases numbered 12, after V lost 2 bases and J lost 0 bases. CDR3 loop: CASSLRSNLAGGFSYEQYF. The CDR3 region has the DNA TGTGCCAGCAGCTTAAGGTCGAATCTAGCGGGAGGTTTCTCCTACGAGCAGTACTTC.

The gene calls are TRBV6-5 and TRBJ2-1; TRBD1 agrees at 11 bases. The CDR3 has 14 residues. CDR1 and CDR2 from the germline V gene are MNHEY and SVGAGI. The V gene end was trimmed by 5 bases and the J gene end by 10 bases; junction bases not matched to a gene: 7. CDR3 bases: TGTGCCAGCAGTCTGGGGGGACAGGGGGGCGAGCAGTTCTTC. Its translation: CASSLGGQGGEQFF.

This clone was seen once. The CDR3 here is CASSQIGQGGANEQFF. The CDR3 bases are TGTGCCAGCAGTCAGATTGGACAGGGGGGTGCGAATGAGCAGTTCTTC. The chain employs TRBV27 and TRBJ2-1; 10 positions match TRBD1. The CDR3 spans 16 residues. The V gene end was trimmed by 5 bases and the J gene end by 7 bases; junction bases not matched to a gene: 11. Looked up from germline, CDR1 is MNHEY and CDR2 is SMNVEV (reference sequence).

The rearrangement uses TRBV7-2 and TRBJ2-5, with D possibly matching TRBD1 (5 bases). There are 15 residues in the CDR3. V lost 1 base, J lost 5 bases, and 14 bases lay in between. Germline CDR1 is SGHTA and CDR2 is FQGNSA. CDR3 nucleotide sequence: TGTGCCAGCAGCTTAGGAAGGGGAATCGGTGAGACCCAGTACTTC. This encodes CASSLGRGIGETQYF.

The chain uses TRBV9 and TRBJ1-6; D may be TRBD1 (5 bases). Germline assignment: CDR1 SGDLS and CDR2 YYNGEE. The CDR3 is made up of 14 amino acids. The V and J ends lost 3 bases and 10 bases respectively, with 14 bases between them. The CDR3 is CASSADSLRSPLHF. CDR3 coding DNA: TGTGCCAGCAGCGCCGACAGTTTAAGATCACCCCTCCACTTT.

The chain joins TRBV19 to TRBJ1-4; possibly TRBD1 for D (5 bases). Germline V gene sequence: CDR1 LNHDA, CDR2 SQIVND (reference sequence). The CDR3 is 14 residues long. V lost 6 bases and J lost 4, with 12 bases in between. CDR3 sequence: CASRGNRNNEKLFF. The CDR3, as DNA: TGTGCCAGTAGAGGCAACAGGAATAATGAAAAACTGTTTTTT.

This chain links TRBV16 with TRBJ1-5; 7 bases map to TRBD1. Germline values: CDR1 KGHSY, CDR2 FQNENV. The CDR3 loop spans 18 amino acids. V lost 0 bases and J lost 0; bases outside the gene matches: 8. In DNA, the CDR3 is TGTGCCAGCAGCCAATCGGAGACAGGGTATTATAGCAATCAGCCCCAGCATTTT. Translating gives CASSQSETGYYSNQPQHF.

The count of this clone is one. DNA for the CDR3: TGTGCCAGCAGCTTGACGACAGGGGGAACAGATACGCAGTATTTT. Translating it yields CASSLTTGGTDTQYF. The chain employs TRBV5-4 and TRBJ2-3, with 9 bases identical to TRBD1. Germline V gene lookup returns CDR1 SGHNT and CDR2 YYREEE (reference sequence). The V segment lost 1 base and the J segment 3 bases; nucleotides outside the gene matches: 3. The CDR3 is made up of 15 amino acids. Variable domain in full (rest from reference TRBV5-4 and TRBJ2-3): ETGVTQSPTHLIKTRGQQVTLRCSSQSGHNTVSWYQQALGQGPQFIFQYYREEENGRGNFPPRFSGLQFPNYSSELNVNALELDDSALYLCASSLTTGGTDTQYFGPGTRLTVL.

The genes are TRBV6-2 or TRBV6-3 and TRBJ2-1, with D possibly being TRBD2 (6 bases). Per the germline V gene, CDR1 is MNHEY and CDR2 is SVGEGT. CDR3 length: 16 residues. With 0 bases removed from V and 5 bases from J, the gap between germline ends came to 14 bases. Here the CDR3 reads CASSYSLEGRNNEQFF. The CDR3 DNA reads as TGTGCCAGCAGTTACTCACTGGAGGGCCGCAACAATGAGCAGTTCTTC.

The chain uses TRBV4-1 and TRBJ1-5; 9 nucleotides line up with TRBD1. The CDR3 sequence is 19 residues long. CDR1 and CDR2 (germline): MGHRA, YSYEKL. V lost 0 bases and J lost 2; bases outside the gene matches: 11. CDR3 amino acids: CASSQDSWDRVFGNQPQHF. The CDR3 nucleotides read TGCGCCAGCAGCCAAGATAGTTGGGACAGGGTATTTGGCAATCAGCCCCAGCATTTT.

This clone was observed a single time. The chain uses TRBV4-2 and TRBJ1-3; 7 bases are shared with TRBD1. The CDR3 extends over 16 amino acids. The V gene end was trimmed by 4 bases and the J gene end by 0 bases; junction bases not matched to a gene: 6. CDR1 and CDR2 (germline): LGHNA, YNFKEQ. CDR3 DNA sequence: TGTGCCAGCAGCCGAGACGCAGGGGGCTCTGGAAACACCATATATTTT. The encoded protein is CASSRDAGGSGNTIYF.

This sequence joins TRBV2 and TRBJ1-5; 10 positions match TRBD1. The CDR3 is made up of 18 amino acids. V dropped 2 bases and J dropped 4; count of bases not matched to a gene: 11. Germline CDR1 SNHLY, CDR2 FYNNEI. DNA for the CDR3: TGTGCCAGCAGTGAAAGGGGACAGGGGAGTGCATCGAATCAGCCCCAGCATTTT. Translating it yields CASSERGQGSASNQPQHF.

This rearrangement joins TRBV10-2 to TRBJ1-1; D call uncertain. The V gene lost 8 bases and the J gene lost 4 bases, with 14 bases spanning the gap. The CDR3 consists of 13 residues. CDR1 is WSHSY and CDR2 is SAAADI in the germline V gene. The CDR3 DNA follows: TGCGCCAGCGCGAGGGAAACGGGCACTGAAGCTTTCTTT. Residues: CASARETGTEAFF.

The chain links TRBV6-5 to TRBJ2-2; D might be TRBD1 (6 bases). With 2 bases removed from V and 0 bases from J, the gap between germline ends came to 10 bases. CDR1 is MNHEY, CDR2 SVGAGI, per germline. The CDR3 is 16 amino acids. DNA of the CDR3: TGTGCCAGCAGTTACGATCACAGGGCGAACACCGGGGAGCTGTTTTTT. Residues: CASSYDHRANTGELFF.

V gene TRBV6-5 combines with J gene TRBJ2-1, with D possibly being TRBD2 (7 bases). V lost 3 bases and J 5 bases, leaving 17 bases between the germline ends. This CDR3 region has 16 residues. Per the germline V gene, CDR1 is MNHEY and CDR2 is SVGAGI. Here the CDR3 reads CASSYMRGGPHNEQFF. In DNA, the CDR3 is TGTGCCAGCAGTTATATGAGGGGGGGCCCCCACAATGAGCAGTTCTTC.

The genes are TRBV20-1 and TRBJ1-2; D not certain. Germline CDR1 and CDR2: DFQATT and SNEGSKA (reference sequence). V was pared by 1 base and J by 5 bases, with 5 bases between. The CDR3 consists of 11 residues. The CDR3 DNA is TGCAGTGCTAGAGCGGGTTATGGCTACACCTTC. Amino acids: CSARAGYGYTF.

The rearrangement uses TRBV5-8 and TRBJ1-5; TRBD1 aligns across 7 bases. Germline CDR1 is SGHTS and CDR2 is YDEGEE. CDR3 size: 16 residues. Trimming at V came to 0 bases and at J to 1 base, leaving 4 bases not matched to a gene. The CDR3 DNA reads as TGTGCCAGCAGCTTGGGGACAGGCCACAGCAATCAGCCCCAGCATTTT. Translating gives CASSLGTGHSNQPQHF.

CDR3 in amino acids: CASTQAGAQPQHF. The CDR3 coding sequence is TGTGCCAGTACCCAGGCGGGGGCTCAGCCCCAGCATTTT. The genes are TRBV19 and TRBJ1-5, with a possible D match to TRBD1 (6 bases). The V end lost 7 bases, the J end lost 6 bases, and 13 bases lay between the germline ends. Germline loops: CDR1 LNHDA, CDR2 SQIVND (reference sequence). This CDR3 has 13 residues.

V is TRBV7-9 and J is TRBJ1-4, with 7 nucleotides matching TRBD1. This CDR3 spans 14 amino acids. V trimming: 6 bases; J trimming: 5 bases; junction bases outside the gene matches: 6. CDR1 and CDR2 (germline): SEHNR, FQNEAQ (reference sequence). CDR3 coding DNA: TGTGCCAGCAGGCCGACAGGGTCGAATGAAAAACTGTTTTTT. Translating it yields CASRPTGSNEKLFF.